These T cell receptor beta chains were read from a single sample in a study of T cell repertoires in cytomegalovirus infection. TCRdb called the reads again in MiXCR, with one record for every CDR3 protein. This sample carries about a million distinct CDR3 sequences, 25% to 40% of them seen once, and the ten largest clones take around an eighth. These receptors have no identified antigens. Sequencing used cultured CD8+ T cells from PBMCs, obtained from culture after CMV antigen stimulation. The receptors shown here come from a human donor in good health (CMV status not recorded). Some clones in this sample may be carry-over from other donors' samples. Each CDR3 is given with its conserved first and last residue. D genes are given only for firm matches. Clone size is given for some rows only: seen once, a few or many times, or a class if the clone is expanded.

d_gene | j_gene | abundance | len | v_gene | CDR3aa | CDR3nt
. | TRBJ1-4 | few | 16 | TRBV7-8 | CASSLPGREFYEKLFF | TGTGCCAGCAGCTTACCGGGACGCGAGTTTTATGAAAAACTGTTTTTT
TRBD1 | TRBJ1-2 | . | 15 | TRBV7-1 | CASSPTGGLNYGYTF | TGTGCCAGCAGCCCGACAGGGGGCTTGAACTATGGCTACACCTTC
. | TRBJ2-1 | . | 18 | TRBV4-3 | CASSQEEPLEGSGNEQFF | TGCGCCAGCAGCCAAGAAGAACCCTTGGAGGGATCAGGGAATGAGCAGTTCTTC
. | TRBJ1-1 | . | 16 | TRBV18 | CASSPTSGGGLTEAFF | TGTGCCAGCTCACCAACTTCGGGCGGGGGTCTCACTGAAGCTTTCTTT
. | TRBJ2-3 | many | 17 | TRBV7-9 | CASSLPGRPASTDTQYF | TGTGCCAGCAGCTTACCTGGGCGGCCGGCTAGCACAGATACGCAGTATTTT
. | TRBJ2-3 | . | 15 | TRBV29-1 | CSVAPTGSSTDTQYF | TGCAGCGTTGCCCCAACAGGGTCTAGCACAGATACGCAGTATTTT
TRBD2 | TRBJ2-3 | few | 16 | TRBV4-1 | CASSYRLAGGTDTQYF | TGTGCCAGCAGTTACCGGCTAGCGGGGGGCACAGATACGCAGTATTTT
. | TRBJ2-5 | many | 16 | TRBV7-6 | CASSWPMTGMEETQYF | TGTGCCAGCAGCTGGCCGATGACCGGGATGGAAGAGACCCAGTACTTC
. | TRBJ2-7 | . | 14 | TRBV19 | CASSIEGYTYEQYF | TGTGCCAGTAGTATCGAAGGGTATACCTACGAGCAGTACTTC
. | TRBJ1-5 | . | 18 | TRBV20-1 | CSARVPFRRTVDNQPQHF | TGCAGTGCTAGAGTTCCCTTTCGGCGAACAGTCGACAATCAGCCCCAGCATTTT
. | TRBJ1-1 | many | 15 | TRBV7-8 | CASSSPGGMNTEAFF | TGTGCCAGCAGCTCCCCCGGAGGGATGAACACTGAAGCTTTCTTT
TRBD2 | TRBJ2-3 | . | 15 | TRBV7-6 | CASSTWTSGEDTQYF | TGTGCCAGCAGCACGTGGACTAGCGGGGAGGATACGCAGTATTTT
. | TRBJ1-2 | . | 12 | TRBV12-3/TRBV12-4 | CASRKNEGDGAF | TGTGCCAGCCGCAAAAACGAGGGGGACGGCGCCTTC
. | TRBJ1-2 | few | 14 | TRBV27 | CASSLDGVWAGYTF | TGTGCCAGCAGTCTCGACGGGGTTTGGGCTGGCTACACCTTC
. | TRBJ2-1 | . | 13 | TRBV29-1 | CSVAPMGYNEQFF | TGCAGCGTTGCCCCAATGGGTTACAATGAGCAGTTCTTC
TRBD1 | TRBJ2-3 | few | 13 | TRBV12-3/TRBV12-4 | CASSPSPGQGQYF | TGTGCCAGCAGTCCTAGCCCGGGACAGGGGCAGTATTTT
. | TRBJ2-7 | . | 16 | TRBV4-1 | CASSHYTGGNSYEQYF | TGCGCCAGCAGCCATTATACGGGCGGCAACTCCTACGAGCAGTACTTC
. | TRBJ1-3 | . | 16 | TRBV11-2 | CASSLGPTSSGNTIYF | TGTGCCAGCAGCTTAGGTCCGACGAGCTCTGGAAACACCATATATTTT
. | TRBJ2-5 | few | 12 | TRBV6-5 | CASRGFKETQYF | TGTGCCAGCAGGGGTTTTAAAGAGACCCAGTACTTC
. | TRBJ1-5 | once | 14 | TRBV29-1 | CSVDLSGAGQPQHF | TGCAGCGTTGATTTATCGGGGGCCGGACAGCCCCAGCATTTT
. | TRBJ1-1 | . | 13 | TRBV12-3/TRBV12-4 | CASSLGLFTEAFF | TGTGCCAGCAGTTTGGGGTTATTTACTGAAGCTTTCTTT
. | TRBJ1-1 | . | 12 | TRBV5-4 | CASSLGESEAFF | TGTGCCAGCAGCTTGGGGGAGTCTGAAGCTTTCTTT
. | TRBJ2-7 | . | 16 | TRBV19 | CASSILLGQRVYEQYF | TGTGCCAGTAGTATTTTATTAGGACAGCGAGTCTACGAGCAGTACTTC
TRBD1 | TRBJ1-1 | few | 14 | TRBV12-3/TRBV12-4 | CASSWTGGESEAFF | TGTGCCAGCAGTTGGACAGGTGGAGAATCTGAAGCTTTCTTT
TRBD1 | TRBJ1-1 | few | 14 | TRBV5-5 | CASSFGRGDTEAFF | TGTGCCAGCAGCTTCGGCAGGGGGGACACTGAAGCTTTCTTT
. | TRBJ2-2 | few | 14 | TRBV4-1 | CASSQDQDPGELFF | TGCGCCAGCAGCCAAGATCAGGATCCCGGGGAGCTGTTTTTT
TRBD1 | TRBJ1-2 | . | 12 | TRBV13 | CASHGTGVAYTF | TGTGCCAGCCACGGGACAGGGGTGGCCTACACCTTC
. | TRBJ1-6 | . | 17 | TRBV27 | CASSLSWGDSYNSPLHF | TGTGCCAGCAGTTTATCGTGGGGAGACTCCTATAATTCACCCCTCCACTTT
. | TRBJ2-6 | once | 18 | TRBV3-1 | CASSRPVLTSSGANVLTF | TGTGCCAGCAGCCGTCCGGTTCTAACAAGCTCTGGGGCCAACGTCCTGACTTTC
TRBD1 | TRBJ2-3 | few | 16 | TRBV7-9 | CASSLEDRGLTDTQYF | TGTGCCAGCAGCTTAGAGGACAGGGGGCTGACAGATACGCAGTATTTT
. | TRBJ2-1 | many | 15 | TRBV7-2 | CASSLEWISYNEQFF | TGTGCCAGCAGCTTAGAGTGGATCTCCTACAATGAGCAGTTCTTC
TRBD2 | TRBJ2-1 | . | 16 | TRBV6-1 | CASRSSSGGPYNEQFF | TGTGCCAGCAGAAGTTCTAGCGGGGGACCCTACAATGAGCAGTTCTTC
. | TRBJ1-2 | . | 14 | TRBV9 | CASSFTEGDYGYTF | TGTGCCAGCAGCTTCACTGAGGGAGACTATGGCTACACCTTC
. | TRBJ2-3 | few | 16 | TRBV20-1 | CSARVLEGFSTDTQYF | TGCAGTGCTAGAGTCTTGGAAGGGTTTAGCACAGATACGCAGTATTTT
. | TRBJ1-2 | . | 12 | TRBV29-1 | CSVVPGEGGYTF | TGCAGCGTTGTACCAGGGGAAGGTGGCTACACCTTC
. | TRBJ2-5 | many | 15 | TRBV28 | CASSRTLQFQETQYF | TGTGCCAGCAGTCGTACACTACAGTTTCAAGAGACCCAGTACTTC
TRBD2 | TRBJ2-7 | . | 14 | TRBV7-9 | CASNPPGGPNEQYF | TGTGCCAGCAATCCGCCGGGGGGGCCCAACGAGCAGTACTTC
. | TRBJ1-1 | many | 14 | TRBV7-2 | CASSPGPVGTEAFF | TGTGCCAGCAGCCCGGGACCGGTGGGCACTGAAGCTTTCTTT
. | TRBJ1-6 | . | 12 | TRBV12-3/TRBV12-4 | CASSLGITPLHF | TGTGCCAGCAGTTTAGGGATCACCCCCCTCCACTTT
TRBD1 | TRBJ1-4 | . | 13 | TRBV27 | CASTLGGGGKLFF | TGTGCCAGCACCTTAGGAGGGGGCGGAAAACTGTTTTTT
. | TRBJ2-3 | . | 14 | TRBV7-2 | CASSLELVRDTQYF | TGTGCCAGCAGCTTAGAACTAGTGAGAGATACGCAGTATTTT
. | TRBJ1-5 | . | 15 | TRBV2 | CASSEGRVNNQPQHF | TGTGCCAGCAGTGAAGGGAGGGTTAACAATCAGCCCCAGCATTTT
TRBD1 | TRBJ1-6 | few | 18 | TRBV7-8 | CASSLPSGGVKVNSPLHF | TGTGCCAGCAGCTTACCCTCAGGGGGCGTTAAAGTCAATTCACCCCTCCACTTT
TRBD1 | TRBJ2-1 | many | 16 | TRBV7-6 | CASSLFDRAPYNEQFF | TGTGCCAGCAGCTTATTTGACAGGGCCCCCTACAATGAGCAGTTCTTC
. | TRBJ2-1 | . | 15 | TRBV7-6 | CVSSYQGGATDEQFF | TGTGTCAGCAGCTACCAGGGGGGGGCCACCGATGAGCAGTTCTTC
. | TRBJ1-4 | . | 13 | TRBV7-6 | CASTTGDNEKLFF | TGTGCCAGCACGACTGGGGATAATGAAAAACTGTTTTTT
TRBD1 | TRBJ1-2 | few | 14 | TRBV19 | CASSISGGTDGYTF | TGTGCCAGTAGTATTTCGGGAGGGACAGATGGCTACACCTTC
. | TRBJ1-5 | many | 15 | TRBV7-8 | CASSFGRGGNQPQHF | TGTGCCAGCAGCTTCGGGAGGGGGGGCAATCAGCCCCAGCATTTT
. | TRBJ1-1 | . | 11 | TRBV6-6 | CAIGWGTEAFF | TGTGCCATCGGGTGGGGGACAGAAGCTTTCTTT
. | TRBJ1-1 | few | 13 | TRBV19 | CASSKGGGTEAFF | TGTGCCAGTAGTAAGGGGGGCGGCACTGAAGCTTTCTTT
TRBD1 | TRBJ1-2 | . | 14 | TRBV15 | CATSRLQGVRGYTF | TGTGCCACCAGCCGCCTGCAGGGGGTACGTGGCTACACCTTC
. | TRBJ2-7 | . | 13 | TRBV10-2 | CASSEYRSFQQYF | TGCGCCAGCAGTGAGTACCGTTCGTTTCAGCAGTACTTC
TRBD2 | TRBJ2-3 | many | 17 | TRBV7-2 | CASSLSGRTSGTDTQYF | TGTGCCAGCAGCTTGTCGGGCCGGACTAGCGGCACAGATACGCAGTATTTT